These T cell receptor beta chains were read from a single sample in a study of blood T cell repertoires in COVID-19. Only in-frame clones appear in the TCRdb table, and some are missing; sequencing was by immunoSEQ multiplex PCR. The repertoire consists of approximately 150,000 clones, with around 83% occurring once and the leading ten covering around 9.6%. Sequences were obtained from peripheral blood. Receptors were obtained from a man in his 60s with active or convalescent COVID-19. Both conserved end residues are part of each CDR3. The D gene is left open where the match is weak. Some rows have no size entry. The others give once, few or many, or a class for an expanded clone.

clone_size cdr3_length d_call j_call v_call cdr3_nt cdr3_aa
NA 19 TRBD2 TRBJ2-3 TRBV2 TGTGCCAGCAGTACCGACAGTCTAAGAACGGGGGGGACGTCAGATACGCAGTATTTT CASSTDSLRTGGTSDTQYF
NA 15 NA TRBJ2-1 TRBV15 TGTGCCACCAGCAGAGATCTCACCAAATACTATGAGCAGTTCTTC CATSRDLTKYYEQFF
NA 16 TRBD1 TRBJ1-2 TRBV14 TGTGCCAGCAGCCCAGACAGGGTCGCCACCGAAAATGGCTACACCTTC CASSPDRVATENGYTF
NA 13 NA TRBJ1-1 TRBV6-2/TRBV6-3 TGTGCCAGCAGCCGCACAGGGTACACTGAAGCTTTCTTT CASSRTGYTEAFF
NA 14 NA TRBJ2-1 TRBV7-8 TGTGCCAGCAGCTTAGCGCGACAGCCCAATGAGCAGTTCTTC CASSLARQPNEQFF
once 14 NA TRBJ1-5 TRBV29-1 TGCAGCGTTTCGGACAGCTATAGCAATCAGCCCCAGCATTTT CSVSDSYSNQPQHF
NA 14 NA TRBJ1-2 TRBV19 TGTGCCAGTAGGTTGACAGCTCAGAACTATGGCTACACCTTC CASRLTAQNYGYTF
few 16 NA TRBJ1-4 TRBV6-2/TRBV6-3 TGTGCCAGCAGCGGGGTGGACTTCACAACTAATGAAAAACTGTTTTTT CASSGVDFTTNEKLFF
NA 16 NA TRBJ2-2 TRBV18 TGTGCCAGCTCACCCTCGAAACAGGCGGGACCGGGGGAGCTGTTTTTT CASSPSKQAGPGELFF
NA 15 NA TRBJ1-5 TRBV6-5 TGTGCCAGCAGCCCCAGTCGGGTTTCCAATCAGCCCCAGCATTTT CASSPSRVSNQPQHF
NA 14 TRBD1 TRBJ1-2 TRBV7-2 TGTGCCAGCAGCTCGGGACAGGGGATTGAGGGCTACACCTTC CASSSGQGIEGYTF
NA 15 NA TRBJ1-2 TRBV27 TGTGCCAGCAGTTCTCTTCGGGGGTGGGGGAGTGGCTACACCTTC CASSSLRGWGSGYTF
NA 15 TRBD1 TRBJ1-1 TRBV10-1 TGCGCCAGCAGTGCCGGGACAGGGTACTTCACTGAAGCTTTCTTT CASSAGTGYFTEAFF
NA 14 TRBD1 TRBJ2-7 TRBV7-2 TGTGCCAGCAGCTTAGTGGGGACAGGGGGCGAGCAGTACTTC CASSLVGTGGEQYF
once 15 TRBD1 TRBJ2-3 TRBV19 TGTGCCAGTAGTATATACAGGGGGCCCGTAGATACGCAGTATTTT CASSIYRGPVDTQYF
NA 14 TRBD1 TRBJ2-7 TRBV9 TGTGCCAGCAGCCCCCGGGACAGGAACTACGAGCAGTACTTC CASSPRDRNYEQYF
NA 13 NA TRBJ1-2 TRBV14 TGTGCCAGCAGCCAAAACGTGGTACTTGGCTACACCTTC CASSQNVVLGYTF
NA 16 NA TRBJ2-1 TRBV5-1 TGCGCCAGCAGGCCCTTTCAAGGGACTTCCTACAATGAGCAGTTCTTC CASRPFQGTSYNEQFF
NA 17 NA TRBJ1-1 TRBV13 TGTGCCAGCAGCTTAGTTCTAGGGACACCCTTGAACACTGAAGCTTTCTTT CASSLVLGTPLNTEAFF
few 13 TRBD1 TRBJ1-5 TRBV25-1 TGTGCCAGCAGTGCAGGGGGCGGTCAGCCCCAGCATTTT CASSAGGGQPQHF
NA 14 TRBD1 TRBJ1-5 TRBV27 TGTGCCAGCAGTACGACAGGGGGCGGTCAGCCCCAGCATTTT CASSTTGGGQPQHF
NA 15 TRBD1 TRBJ1-2 TRBV28 TGTGCCAGCAGTCAACCCGGGACAGGGGATTATGGCTACACCTTC CASSQPGTGDYGYTF
NA 16 TRBD1 TRBJ1-1 TRBV6-5 TGTGCCAGCAGTTACCGGATGACAGGGGGCCACACTGAAGCTTTCTTT CASSYRMTGGHTEAFF
NA 15 NA TRBJ2-3 TRBV5-1 TGCGCCAGCAGCTTGATAGCCCCTAGCACAGATACGCAGTATTTT CASSLIAPSTDTQYF
NA 15 TRBD1 TRBJ1-1 TRBV4-1 TGCGCCAGCAGCGAGGGACAGAACATGAACACTGAAGCTTTCTTT CASSEGQNMNTEAFF
NA 15 NA TRBJ1-1 TRBV14 TGTGCCAGCAGTGGAGGACAGACAGTTTACACTGAAGCTTTCTTT CASSGGQTVYTEAFF
NA 12 TRBD2 TRBJ2-3 TRBV4-3 TGCGCCAGTGGACTAGCGAGAGATACGCAGTATTTT CASGLARDTQYF
few 15 TRBD1 TRBJ1-2 TRBV15 TGTGCCACCGACCAGACAGGGGAAGGATGGTATGGCTACACCTTC CATDQTGEGWYGYTF
NA 16 NA TRBJ1-1 TRBV21-1 TGTGCCAGCAGCAAAGACGGGAGGGCGCGGGTCACTGAAGCTTTCTTT CASSKDGRARVTEAFF
NA 17 NA TRBJ2-2 TRBV23-1 TGCGCCAGCAGCTACCCTCTGACAGGCCTGAACACCGGGGAGCTGTTTTTT CASSYPLTGLNTGELFF
NA 11 NA TRBJ1-1 TRBV20-1 TGCAGTGCGAGAGGAGACACTGAAGCTTTCTTT CSARGDTEAFF
NA 16 TRBD2 TRBJ2-1 TRBV7-2 TGTGCCAGCAGCTTAGAGTGGGCGGGGGGGCGCAATGAGCAGTTCTTC CASSLEWAGGRNEQFF
NA 15 TRBD1 TRBJ2-1 TRBV18 TGTGCCAGCTCACCCAAGACAGGGGGCCAAGGTGAGCAGTTCTTC CASSPKTGGQGEQFF
NA 15 TRBD1 TRBJ1-4 TRBV6-5 TGTGCCAGCAGAAATACAGGGGGCGGGAATGAAAAACTGTTTTTT CASRNTGGGNEKLFF
NA 14 TRBD1 TRBJ2-1 TRBV27 TGTGCCAGCAGTCAGGACAGGGTCTGGAATGAGCAGTTCTTC CASSQDRVWNEQFF
NA 15 NA TRBJ1-3 TRBV11-2 TGTGCCAGCAGCCGACAGGCCTCGTCTGGAAACACCATATATTTT CASSRQASSGNTIYF
NA 14 NA TRBJ1-1 TRBV30 TGTGCCTGCTTTCGGGGAACCATGAACACTGAAGCTTTCTTT CACFRGTMNTEAFF
NA 13 NA TRBJ1-2 TRBV18 TGTGCCAGCTCACCAACTAAGGGGTCCGGCTACACCTTC CASSPTKGSGYTF
NA 15 NA TRBJ1-5 TRBV19 TGTGCCAGTAGTATCACCCCCGGGGGTGGTCAGCCCCAGCATTTT CASSITPGGGQPQHF
NA 18 NA TRBJ2-1 TRBV5-1 TGCGCCAGCAGCTCCGCACAGGGCGGGAGACGTTCCTACAATGAGCAGTTCTTC CASSSAQGGRRSYNEQFF
NA 12 NA TRBJ1-1 TRBV25-1 TGTGCCAGCCTAGGGAGGAACACTGAAGCTTTCTTT CASLGRNTEAFF
NA 13 TRBD1 TRBJ1-1 TRBV7-2 TGTGCCAGCAGCCCGGACAGGGGGCCTTCAGCTTTCTTT CASSPDRGPSAFF
once 13 NA TRBJ1-2 TRBV11-3 TGTGCCAGCAGCTTACCAGGGTCTCGCGGCTACACCTTC CASSLPGSRGYTF
NA 19 TRBD1 TRBJ2-1 TRBV18 TGTGCCAGCTCACCATGGCGTTTGACAGGGGGTGCCGGGGACAATGAGCAGTTCTTC CASSPWRLTGGAGDNEQFF
once 14 TRBD1 TRBJ1-1 TRBV11-3 TGTGCCAGCTCCAGACCGGGACAGGGAACTGAAGCTTTCTTT CASSRPGQGTEAFF
NA 13 NA TRBJ1-4 TRBV19 TGTGCCAGTAGTCACCAGGCTAATGAAAAACTGTTTTTT CASSHQANEKLFF
NA 19 NA TRBJ1-5 TRBV30 TGTGCCTGGAGTCATCCGGGACAATCGGTGCCATATGGCAATCAGCCCCAGCATTTT CAWSHPGQSVPYGNQPQHF
NA 15 NA TRBJ1-4 TRBV4-3 TGCGCCAGCAGCCAGCAACCCGGGGGTAATGAAAAACTGTTTTTT CASSQQPGGNEKLFF
few 15 NA TRBJ1-4 TRBV5-1 TGCGCCAGCAGCGTCCAGACAGGTTCCAATGAAAAACTGTTTTTT CASSVQTGSNEKLFF
NA 15 TRBD2 TRBJ2-5 TRBV19 TGTGCCAGCAGACCCCGGGGGGGCCGGGGAGAGACCCAGTACTTC CASRPRGGRGETQYF
NA 17 NA TRBJ1-6 TRBV5-5 TGTGCCAGCAAAGAGGAGGGTGTAAGTTCCTATAATTCACCCCTCCACTTT CASKEEGVSSYNSPLHF
NA 11 NA TRBJ2-2 TRBV12-3/TRBV12-4 TGTGCCAGCAGCATCGGAGGCCTGCTGTTTTTT CASSIGGLLFF
NA 13 TRBD1 TRBJ1-1 TRBV5-8 TGTGCCAGCAGCTTACAGGGGGCTGTTGAAGCTTTCTTT CASSLQGAVEAFF
NA 17 TRBD1 TRBJ2-5 TRBV6-2/TRBV6-3 TGTGCCAGCAGTTACTCACTTCGACAGGGCAAACAAGAGACCCAGTACTTC CASSYSLRQGKQETQYF
NA 16 TRBD2 TRBJ2-3 TRBV5-6 TGTGCCAGCAGCTTGCGTCTAGCGGGGGGGCGTGATACGCAGTATTTT CASSLRLAGGRDTQYF
NA 14 NA TRBJ1-5 TRBV7-8 TGTGCCAGCAGCTTCCAGGGTAGCAATCAGCCCCAGCATTTT CASSFQGSNQPQHF
NA 16 TRBD1 TRBJ2-3 TRBV5-1 TGCGCCAGCAGCTTGGCCAACAGGGGGGATTCAGATACGCAGTATTTT CASSLANRGDSDTQYF